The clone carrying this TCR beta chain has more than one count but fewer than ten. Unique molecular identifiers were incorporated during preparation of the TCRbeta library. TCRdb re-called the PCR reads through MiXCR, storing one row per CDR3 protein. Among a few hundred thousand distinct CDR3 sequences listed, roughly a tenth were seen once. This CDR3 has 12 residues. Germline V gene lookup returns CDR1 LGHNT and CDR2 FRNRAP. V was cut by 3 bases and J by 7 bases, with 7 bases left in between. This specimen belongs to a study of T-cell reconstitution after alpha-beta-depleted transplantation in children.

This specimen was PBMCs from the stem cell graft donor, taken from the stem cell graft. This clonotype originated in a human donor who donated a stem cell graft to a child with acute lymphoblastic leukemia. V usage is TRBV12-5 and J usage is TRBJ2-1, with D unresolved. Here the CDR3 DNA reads TGTGCTAGTGGTTTAACCTTAAATGAGCAGTTCTTC. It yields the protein CASGLTLNEQFF.